This T cell receptor (beta chain) was sequenced for a study of technical replicates of blood from a few donors. Trimming cost V 4 bases and J 1 base; bases outside gene matches: 16. This CDR3 is built from 19 residues. Germline CDR1 reads MGHRA; CDR2 reads YSYEKL. The protocol was immunoSEQ multiplex PCR, while the TCRdb copy is restricted to in-frame clones and leaves out a portion. The sample holds about 83,000 clones, roughly nine tenths seen once. The sequenced material came from T cells isolated from PBMCs. The receptor was isolated from a human donor in good health. The chain joins TRBV4-1 to TRBJ1-3; 7 bases line up with TRBD1. Written as DNA, the CDR3 is TGCGCCAGCAGCCCCTCGGTAGAAGGGGGCTACCCGTCTGGAAACACCATATATTTT. Amino acid sequence: CASSPSVEGGYPSGNTIYF.